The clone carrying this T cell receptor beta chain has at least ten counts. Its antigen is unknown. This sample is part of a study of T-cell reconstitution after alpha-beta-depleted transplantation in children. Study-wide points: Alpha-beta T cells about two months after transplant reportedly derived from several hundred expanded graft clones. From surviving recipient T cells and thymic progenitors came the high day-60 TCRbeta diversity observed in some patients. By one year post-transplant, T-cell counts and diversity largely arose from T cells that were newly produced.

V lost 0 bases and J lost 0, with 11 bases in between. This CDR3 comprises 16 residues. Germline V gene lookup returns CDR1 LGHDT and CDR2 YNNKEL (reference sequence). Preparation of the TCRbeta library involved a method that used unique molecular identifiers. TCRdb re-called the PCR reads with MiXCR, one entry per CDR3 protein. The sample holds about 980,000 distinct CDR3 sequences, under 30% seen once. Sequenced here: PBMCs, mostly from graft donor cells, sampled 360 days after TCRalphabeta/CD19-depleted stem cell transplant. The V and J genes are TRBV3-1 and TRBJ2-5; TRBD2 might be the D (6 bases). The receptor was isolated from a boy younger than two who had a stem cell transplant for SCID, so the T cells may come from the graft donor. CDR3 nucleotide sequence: TGTGCCAGCAGCCAAGAGTTAGCGGTCTACCAAGAGACCCAGTACTTC. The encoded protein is CASSQELAVYQETQYF.